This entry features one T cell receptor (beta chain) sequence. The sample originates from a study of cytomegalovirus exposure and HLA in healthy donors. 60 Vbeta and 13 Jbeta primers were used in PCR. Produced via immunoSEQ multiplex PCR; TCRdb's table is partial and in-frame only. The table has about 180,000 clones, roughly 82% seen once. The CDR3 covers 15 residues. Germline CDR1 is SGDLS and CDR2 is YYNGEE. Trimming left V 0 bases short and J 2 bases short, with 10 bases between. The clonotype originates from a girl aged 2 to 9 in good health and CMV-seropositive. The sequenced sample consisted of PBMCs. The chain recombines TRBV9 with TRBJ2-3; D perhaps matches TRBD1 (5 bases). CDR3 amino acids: CASSVEGPHTDTQYF. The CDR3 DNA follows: TGTGCCAGCAGCGTAGAGGGGCCCCACACAGATACGCAGTATTTT.